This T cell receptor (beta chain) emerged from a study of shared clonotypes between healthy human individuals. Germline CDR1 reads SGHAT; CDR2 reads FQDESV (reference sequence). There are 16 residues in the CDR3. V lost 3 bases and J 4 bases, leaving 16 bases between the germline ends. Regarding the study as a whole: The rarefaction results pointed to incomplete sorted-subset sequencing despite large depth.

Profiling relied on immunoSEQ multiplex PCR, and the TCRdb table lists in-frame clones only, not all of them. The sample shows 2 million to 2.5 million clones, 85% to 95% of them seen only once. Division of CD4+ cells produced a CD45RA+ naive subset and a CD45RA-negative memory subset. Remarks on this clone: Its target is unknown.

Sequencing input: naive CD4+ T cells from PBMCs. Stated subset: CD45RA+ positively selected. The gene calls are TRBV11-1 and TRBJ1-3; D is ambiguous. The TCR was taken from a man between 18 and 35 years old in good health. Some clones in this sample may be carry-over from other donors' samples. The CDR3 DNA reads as TGTGCCAGCAGCTTGATGGCGGGGTTGGGCGGAAACACCATATATTTT. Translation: CASSLMAGLGGNTIYF. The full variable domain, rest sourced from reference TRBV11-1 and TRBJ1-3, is EAEVAQSPRYKITEKSQAVAFWCDPISGHATLYWYRQILGQGPELLVQFQDESVVDDSQLPKDRFSAERLKGVDSTLKIQPAELGDSAMYLCASSLMAGLGGNTIYFGEGSWLTVV.